These 9 T cell receptor beta chains share one sample of origin, sequenced in a study of blood T cell repertoires in COVID-19. Data came from immunoSEQ multiplex PCR; TCRdb stores just in-frame clones and leaves some out. Altogether about 140,000 clones are present, approximately 80% being singletons, with the ten largest covering approximately 9%. The sample comprised peripheral blood. Receptors originate from a woman aged 80 or older in a cohort sampled during active or convalescent COVID-19.

V usage is TRBV19 and J usage is TRBJ1-5; D possibly corresponds to TRBD1 (5 bases). The germline CDR1 and CDR2 sequences are LNHDA and SQIVND (reference sequence). The CDR3 length is 14 residues. V was cut by 7 bases and J by 4 bases, with 14 bases left in between. In DNA form, the CDR3 reads TGTGCCAGTACCGAGTGGACAACTAATCAGCCCCAGCATTTT. This sequence encodes CASTEWTTNQPQHF.

Only a few counts were recorded for this clone. The V and J genes are TRBV20-1 and TRBJ2-2; D remains ambiguous. CDR1 and CDR2 from the germline V gene are DFQATT and SNEGSKA (reference sequence). The CDR3 contains 11 residues. The V gene lost 0 bases and the J gene lost 7 bases, with 3 bases spanning the gap. CDR3 region: CSARESGELFF. CDR3 DNA: TGCAGTGCTAGAGAGAGCGGGGAGCTGTTTTTT.

The chain recombines TRBV7-2 with TRBJ1-1; 7 bases fit TRBD1. The V gene's germline CDR1 is SGHTA and CDR2 FQGNSA. This CDR3 contains 17 residues. V lost 4 bases and J lost 0; bases outside the gene matches: 11. This CDR3 reads CASSYLPSGQMNTEAFF. In nucleotides, the CDR3 is TGTGCCAGCAGCTATCTACCATCGGGACAGATGAACACTGAAGCTTTCTTT.

This CDR3 reads CASSPERTELSGYTF. CDR3 DNA sequence: TGTGCCAGCTCACCGGAGAGGACAGAACTTAGCGGCTACACCTTC. The chain uses TRBV18 and TRBJ1-2; a weak D match, TRBD1 (6 bases). The germline gives CDR1 KGHSH, CDR2 LQKENI. This CDR3 contains 15 residues. Trimming pared 3 bases from V and 8 bases from J, leaving 19 bases between.

The chain combines TRBV7-9 with TRBJ2-1; 9 nucleotides align to TRBD2. The germline CDR1 and CDR2 sequences are SEHNR and FQNEAQ (reference sequence). This CDR3 is built from 18 residues. V was pared by 5 bases and J by 0 bases, with 11 bases of the junction left unmatched. The CDR3 DNA reads TGTGCCAGCAGCCCACGACTAGCGGTGTCCAGCTCCTACAATGAGCAGTTCTTC. Its translation: CASSPRLAVSSSYNEQFF.

The genes are TRBV2 and TRBJ1-4, with TRBD1 as a possible D gene (6 bases). Looked up from germline, CDR1 is SNHLY and CDR2 is FYNNEI. CDR3 length: 13 residues. V lost 7 bases, J lost 8 bases, and 14 bases lay in between. The CDR3 loop is CASKGHLIEKLFF. CDR3 DNA sequence: TGTGCCAGCAAGGGACACCTGATCGAAAAACTGTTTTTT. The full variable domain, its missing parts supplied by reference TRBV2 and TRBJ1-4, is EPEVTQTPSHQVTQMGQEVILRCVPISNHLYFYWYRQILGQKVEFLVSFYNNEISEKSEIFDDQFSVERPDGSNFTLKIRSTKLEDSAMYFCASKGHLIEKLFFGSGTQLSVL.

The rearrangement joins TRBV12-3 or TRBV12-4 to TRBJ2-7; possible D gene TRBD2, 6 bases. This CDR3 region has 13 residues. V was pared by 1 base and J by 11 bases, with 15 bases between. CDR3 region: CASSLEEGGVEYF. The CDR3 region has the DNA TGTGCCAGCAGTTTAGAGGAGGGAGGCGTCGAGTACTTC.

This sequence joins TRBV30 and TRBJ1-4, with D possibly being TRBD1 (5 bases). Germline CDR1 GTSNPN, CDR2 SVGIG (reference sequence). Trimming removed 5 bases at V and 3 bases at J, with 16 bases between. The CDR3 covers 15 residues. The CDR3 nucleotides read TGTGCCTGGTCTGAAGCTGGGGCATCTAATGAAAAACTGTTTTTT. It codes for CAWSEAGASNEKLFF.

The chain couples TRBV5-1 to TRBJ2-1; 7 bases are a match to TRBD2. J was trimmed by 4 bases and V by 4 bases; bases with no gene match: 11. Germline values: CDR1 SGHRS, CDR2 YFSETQ. The CDR3 consists of 16 residues. CDR3 bases: TGCGCCAGCAGCCGGACTAGTCAGGCCCTGTACAATGAGCAGTTCTTC. Translating gives CASSRTSQALYNEQFF.